The rows below give T cell receptor beta chains drawn from one sample of a study of Ad26.COV2.S vaccination and SARS-CoV-2 variants. TCRdb keeps only in-frame clones here, not all; method: immunoSEQ multiplex PCR. This table has about 350,000 clones, roughly 89% appearing once. The material was peripheral blood, obtained in a trial of Ad26.COV2.S vaccine versus placebo. The receptors were gathered from a person aged 18-65 years who received the Ad26.COV2.S COVID-19 vaccine or a placebo. The CDR3 runs from the conserved cysteine through the conserved F or W. Fields, in order: J gene, V gene, clone size, D gene, CDR3 DNA, CDR3 protein. D genes are given only for firm matches. Expanded clones get a size class; other rows say once, few or many, or leave the size out.

j_call: TRBJ2-5; v_call: TRBV19; clone_size: .; d_call: .; cdr3_nt: TGTGCCAGTAGTCTGCGCCTTACGAGTCTCCAAGAGACCCAGTACTTC; cdr3_aa: CASSLRLTSLQETQYF
j_call: TRBJ1-1; v_call: TRBV7-2; clone_size: .; d_call: TRBD1; cdr3_nt: TGTGCCAGCAGCGGGACAGGGAGGACTGAAGCTTTCTTT; cdr3_aa: CASSGTGRTEAFF
j_call: TRBJ2-5; v_call: TRBV5-1; clone_size: .; d_call: TRBD1; cdr3_nt: TGCGCCAGCCGAAGGACAGGGGCGCTACGACAAGAGACCCAGTACTTC; cdr3_aa: CASRRTGALRQETQYF
j_call: TRBJ2-3; v_call: TRBV7-8; clone_size: .; d_call: .; cdr3_nt: TGTGCCAGCAGCTTAGGGGGGGCGCGTACAGATACGCAGTATTTT; cdr3_aa: CASSLGGARTDTQYF
j_call: TRBJ2-7; v_call: TRBV27; clone_size: .; d_call: .; cdr3_nt: TGTGCCAGCAGTTCCCCTATCTTAGCGAAGTCAACCGGGACCTCTTCCTACGAGCAGTACTTC; cdr3_aa: CASSSPILAKSTGTSSYEQYF
j_call: TRBJ1-1; v_call: TRBV20-1; clone_size: many; d_call: .; cdr3_nt: TGCAGTCCGGGGGGCCTTTCTGAAGCTTTCTTT; cdr3_aa: CSPGGLSEAFF
j_call: TRBJ1-2; v_call: TRBV19; clone_size: .; d_call: .; cdr3_nt: TGTGCCAGTAGTCCCGCAGGGGCTGGCTATGGCTACACCTTC; cdr3_aa: CASSPAGAGYGYTF
j_call: TRBJ1-2; v_call: TRBV20-1; clone_size: .; d_call: .; cdr3_nt: TGCAGTGCTAGTGGAACAGCCTATGGCTACACCTTC; cdr3_aa: CSASGTAYGYTF
j_call: TRBJ1-2; v_call: TRBV7-8; clone_size: .; d_call: .; cdr3_nt: TGTGCCAGCAGCTTTCAGGGCAGGGTGAATACCTATGGCTACACCTTC; cdr3_aa: CASSFQGRVNTYGYTF
j_call: TRBJ2-1; v_call: TRBV6-4; clone_size: .; d_call: TRBD2; cdr3_nt: TGTGCCAGCAGTGGAAATAGCGGGGGATACAATGAGCAGTTCTTC; cdr3_aa: CASSGNSGGYNEQFF
j_call: TRBJ2-7; v_call: TRBV10-3; clone_size: once; d_call: TRBD1; cdr3_nt: TGTGCCATCAGTGGGGGGACAGGGGGGATCTACGAGCAGTACTTC; cdr3_aa: CAISGGTGGIYEQYF
j_call: TRBJ1-1; v_call: TRBV5-1; clone_size: .; d_call: .; cdr3_nt: TGCGCCAGCAGCTTGGAGGGGGTGAACACTGAAGCTTTCTTT; cdr3_aa: CASSLEGVNTEAFF
j_call: TRBJ1-4; v_call: TRBV28; clone_size: .; d_call: .; cdr3_nt: TGTGCCAGCAGTTTATACGCAACTAATGAAAAACTGTTTTTT; cdr3_aa: CASSLYATNEKLFF
j_call: TRBJ2-7; v_call: TRBV28; clone_size: few; d_call: .; cdr3_nt: TGTGCCAGCAGTTTTTTTGCTGTAGGGGGTGGTAGATCCTACGAGCAGTACTTC; cdr3_aa: CASSFFAVGGGRSYEQYF
j_call: TRBJ2-2; v_call: TRBV19; clone_size: .; d_call: TRBD2; cdr3_nt: TGTGCCAGTAGTATAGCCGGGGGGGCGAAAACCGGGGAGCTGTTTTTT; cdr3_aa: CASSIAGGAKTGELFF
j_call: TRBJ1-3; v_call: TRBV18; clone_size: few; d_call: .; cdr3_nt: TGTGCCAGCTCACCAGCGGGAATAGGTGGAAACACCATATATTTT; cdr3_aa: CASSPAGIGGNTIYF
j_call: TRBJ2-7; v_call: TRBV28; clone_size: .; d_call: TRBD2; cdr3_nt: TGTGCCAGCAGTCCGGGACTAGCGGGCCCCTACGAGCAGTACTTC; cdr3_aa: CASSPGLAGPYEQYF
j_call: TRBJ2-7; v_call: TRBV28; clone_size: .; d_call: .; cdr3_nt: TGTGCCAGCACCCCAGGGGTTCCCTACGAGCAGTACTTC; cdr3_aa: CASTPGVPYEQYF
j_call: TRBJ1-1; v_call: TRBV19; clone_size: once; d_call: .; cdr3_nt: TGTGCCAGTAGTACCCAGCGAGGGGCCCTCGAGAAAGCTTTCTTT; cdr3_aa: CASSTQRGALEKAFF
j_call: TRBJ1-3; v_call: TRBV13; clone_size: .; d_call: .; cdr3_nt: TGTGCCAGCAGCTTAGGCAGGGGAAACACCATATATTTT; cdr3_aa: CASSLGRGNTIYF
j_call: TRBJ1-5; v_call: TRBV7-8; clone_size: .; d_call: .; cdr3_nt: TGTGCCAGCAGCCCAGGGCAGGCTCAGCCCCAGCATTTT; cdr3_aa: CASSPGQAQPQHF
j_call: TRBJ1-1; v_call: TRBV7-2; clone_size: .; d_call: .; cdr3_nt: TGTGCCAGCAGCGGACGGGGCAGTTTGAACACTGAAGCTTTCTTT; cdr3_aa: CASSGRGSLNTEAFF
j_call: TRBJ1-2; v_call: TRBV3-1/TRBV3-2; clone_size: once; d_call: TRBD1; cdr3_nt: TGTGCCAGCAGCCAGCTGGGACAGAACTATGGCTACACCTTC; cdr3_aa: CASSQLGQNYGYTF
j_call: TRBJ1-1; v_call: TRBV19; clone_size: .; d_call: TRBD1; cdr3_nt: TGTGCCAGTAGTATAGCGAGGGGGCTGGGAACTGAAGCTTTCTTT; cdr3_aa: CASSIARGLGTEAFF
j_call: TRBJ1-2; v_call: TRBV28; clone_size: .; d_call: TRBD1; cdr3_nt: TGTGCCAGCAGCAGGACAGGGAACTATGGCTACACCTTC; cdr3_aa: CASSRTGNYGYTF
j_call: TRBJ2-7; v_call: TRBV30; clone_size: few; d_call: .; cdr3_nt: TGTGCGATGGACCCAGGGGCTGGGTACGAGCAGTACTTC; cdr3_aa: CAMDPGAGYEQYF
j_call: TRBJ1-5; v_call: TRBV20-1; clone_size: .; d_call: TRBD1; cdr3_nt: TGCAGTGCTAGTTCCTATCGGGTCGGGACAGGGACTTATAGCAATCAGCCCCAGCATTTT; cdr3_aa: CSASSYRVGTGTYSNQPQHF
j_call: TRBJ1-5; v_call: TRBV9; clone_size: .; d_call: .; cdr3_nt: TGTGCCAGCAGCGTCTCAGGGAGTGCTGATCAGCCCCAGCATTTT; cdr3_aa: CASSVSGSADQPQHF
j_call: TRBJ2-1; v_call: TRBV10-1; clone_size: once; d_call: .; cdr3_nt: TGCGCCAGCAGTGTAGCTTCAGCTGACAATGAGCAGTTCTTC; cdr3_aa: CASSVASADNEQFF
j_call: TRBJ2-2; v_call: TRBV28; clone_size: .; d_call: TRBD1; cdr3_nt: TGTGCCAGCTCCAGGGACAGAGCCACCGGGGAGCTGTTTTTT; cdr3_aa: CASSRDRATGELFF
j_call: TRBJ1-3; v_call: TRBV6-5; clone_size: .; d_call: TRBD1; cdr3_nt: TGTGCCAGCAGTCTTTGGACAGGGGGCAACATATATTTT; cdr3_aa: CASSLWTGGNIYF
j_call: TRBJ1-1; v_call: TRBV7-2; clone_size: .; d_call: .; cdr3_nt: TGTGCCAGCAGCTTAGGGGGGGTACCTGAAGCTTTCTTT; cdr3_aa: CASSLGGVPEAFF
j_call: TRBJ2-2; v_call: TRBV18; clone_size: .; d_call: .; cdr3_nt: TGTGCCAGCTCACCCGGACCGGCAGACACCGGGGAGCTGTTTTTT; cdr3_aa: CASSPGPADTGELFF
j_call: TRBJ1-5; v_call: TRBV7-9; clone_size: .; d_call: .; cdr3_nt: TGTGCCAGCAGCTTAGTGGGGGTGGGCAATCAGCCCCAGCATTTT; cdr3_aa: CASSLVGVGNQPQHF
j_call: TRBJ1-5; v_call: TRBV7-8; clone_size: .; d_call: TRBD1; cdr3_nt: TGTGCCAGCAGCCGATTCGGACAGGGAAGCAATCAGCCCCAGCATTTT; cdr3_aa: CASSRFGQGSNQPQHF
j_call: TRBJ1-1; v_call: TRBV5-4; clone_size: .; d_call: .; cdr3_nt: TGTGCCAGCAGCTCTGGCGGGGGCCGGAACACTGAAGCTTTCTTT; cdr3_aa: CASSSGGGRNTEAFF
j_call: TRBJ2-5; v_call: TRBV30; clone_size: .; d_call: .; cdr3_nt: TGTGCCTGGAGTAGACAGCTCCAAGAGACCCAGTACTTC; cdr3_aa: CAWSRQLQETQYF
j_call: TRBJ2-1; v_call: TRBV3-1/TRBV3-2; clone_size: .; d_call: TRBD2; cdr3_nt: TGTGCCAGCAGCCAAACCCCGCTAGCGGGAGTTAATTATGAGCAGTTCTTC; cdr3_aa: CASSQTPLAGVNYEQFF
j_call: TRBJ2-3; v_call: TRBV6-5; clone_size: .; d_call: .; cdr3_nt: TGTGCCAGCAGTCAGACCCGGCTAGCAACGGATACGCAGTATTTT; cdr3_aa: CASSQTRLATDTQYF
j_call: TRBJ2-1; v_call: TRBV6-2/TRBV6-3; clone_size: .; d_call: .; cdr3_nt: TGTGCCAGCAGTTCTATGGGGGGCTACAATGAGCAGTTCTTC; cdr3_aa: CASSSMGGYNEQFF
j_call: TRBJ2-5; v_call: TRBV2; clone_size: .; d_call: .; cdr3_nt: TGTGCCAGCAGTTTCCTCGGGGAAGAGACCCAGTACTTC; cdr3_aa: CASSFLGEETQYF
j_call: TRBJ1-5; v_call: TRBV3-1/TRBV3-2; clone_size: .; d_call: .; cdr3_nt: TGTGCCAGCAGCCATGAGGGGCGAGGTCTCAATCAGCCCCAGCATTTT; cdr3_aa: CASSHEGRGLNQPQHF
j_call: TRBJ1-2; v_call: TRBV10-3; clone_size: once; d_call: .; cdr3_nt: TGTGCCATCAGCGGACGGTATGATGGCTACACCTTC; cdr3_aa: CAISGRYDGYTF
j_call: TRBJ2-1; v_call: TRBV6-5; clone_size: .; d_call: .; cdr3_nt: TGTGCCAGCACATTAGGGGGGATAAAAAATGAGCAGTTCTTC; cdr3_aa: CASTLGGIKNEQFF
j_call: TRBJ1-6; v_call: TRBV6-2/TRBV6-3; clone_size: .; d_call: .; cdr3_nt: TGTGCCAGCAGCCCTCCAAATTCACCCCTCCACTTT; cdr3_aa: CASSPPNSPLHF